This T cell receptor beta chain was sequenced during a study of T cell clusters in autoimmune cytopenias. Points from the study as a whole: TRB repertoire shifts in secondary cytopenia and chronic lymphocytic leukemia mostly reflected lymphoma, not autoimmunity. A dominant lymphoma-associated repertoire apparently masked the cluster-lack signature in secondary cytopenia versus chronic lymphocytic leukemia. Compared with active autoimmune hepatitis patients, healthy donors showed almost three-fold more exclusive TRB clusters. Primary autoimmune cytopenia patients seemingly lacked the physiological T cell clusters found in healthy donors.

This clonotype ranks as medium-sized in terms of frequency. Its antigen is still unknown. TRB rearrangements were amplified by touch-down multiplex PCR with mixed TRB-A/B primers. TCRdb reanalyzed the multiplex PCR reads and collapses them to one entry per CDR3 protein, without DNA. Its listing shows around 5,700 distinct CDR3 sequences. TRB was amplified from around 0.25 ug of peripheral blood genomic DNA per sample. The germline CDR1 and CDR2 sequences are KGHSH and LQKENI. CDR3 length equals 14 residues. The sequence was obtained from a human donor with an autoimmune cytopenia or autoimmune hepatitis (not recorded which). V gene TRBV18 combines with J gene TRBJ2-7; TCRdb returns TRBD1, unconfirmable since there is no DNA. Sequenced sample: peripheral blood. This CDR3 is CASSLTGGNYEQYF.